This TCR beta chain emerged from a study of T cell responses to AZD1222 COVID-19 vaccine. Study-level results: Baseline testing showed seropositivity in only six or seven AZD1222 recipients.

Using immunoSEQ multiplex PCR, the repertoire was profiled, and TCRdb retains in-frame clones only, with some absent. The sample carries 130,000 to 150,000 clones, approximately 91% recorded once. Worth noting for this clone: Its antigen remains unknown.

Germline V gives CDR1 MDHEN, CDR2 SYDVKM. This CDR3 spans 14 amino acids. Trimming stripped 6 bases from V and 0 bases from J, with 12 bases between. The source is an adult who received the AZD1222 COVID-19 vaccine. This chain joins TRBV28 and TRBJ2-7, with D perhaps being TRBD1 or TRBD2 (5 bases each). The specimen was peripheral blood, collected 28 days after the second AZD1222 dose. CDR3 sequence: CASRAGTGSYEQYF. CDR3 coding DNA: TGTGCCAGCAGGGCCGGGACGGGCTCCTACGAGCAGTACTTC.